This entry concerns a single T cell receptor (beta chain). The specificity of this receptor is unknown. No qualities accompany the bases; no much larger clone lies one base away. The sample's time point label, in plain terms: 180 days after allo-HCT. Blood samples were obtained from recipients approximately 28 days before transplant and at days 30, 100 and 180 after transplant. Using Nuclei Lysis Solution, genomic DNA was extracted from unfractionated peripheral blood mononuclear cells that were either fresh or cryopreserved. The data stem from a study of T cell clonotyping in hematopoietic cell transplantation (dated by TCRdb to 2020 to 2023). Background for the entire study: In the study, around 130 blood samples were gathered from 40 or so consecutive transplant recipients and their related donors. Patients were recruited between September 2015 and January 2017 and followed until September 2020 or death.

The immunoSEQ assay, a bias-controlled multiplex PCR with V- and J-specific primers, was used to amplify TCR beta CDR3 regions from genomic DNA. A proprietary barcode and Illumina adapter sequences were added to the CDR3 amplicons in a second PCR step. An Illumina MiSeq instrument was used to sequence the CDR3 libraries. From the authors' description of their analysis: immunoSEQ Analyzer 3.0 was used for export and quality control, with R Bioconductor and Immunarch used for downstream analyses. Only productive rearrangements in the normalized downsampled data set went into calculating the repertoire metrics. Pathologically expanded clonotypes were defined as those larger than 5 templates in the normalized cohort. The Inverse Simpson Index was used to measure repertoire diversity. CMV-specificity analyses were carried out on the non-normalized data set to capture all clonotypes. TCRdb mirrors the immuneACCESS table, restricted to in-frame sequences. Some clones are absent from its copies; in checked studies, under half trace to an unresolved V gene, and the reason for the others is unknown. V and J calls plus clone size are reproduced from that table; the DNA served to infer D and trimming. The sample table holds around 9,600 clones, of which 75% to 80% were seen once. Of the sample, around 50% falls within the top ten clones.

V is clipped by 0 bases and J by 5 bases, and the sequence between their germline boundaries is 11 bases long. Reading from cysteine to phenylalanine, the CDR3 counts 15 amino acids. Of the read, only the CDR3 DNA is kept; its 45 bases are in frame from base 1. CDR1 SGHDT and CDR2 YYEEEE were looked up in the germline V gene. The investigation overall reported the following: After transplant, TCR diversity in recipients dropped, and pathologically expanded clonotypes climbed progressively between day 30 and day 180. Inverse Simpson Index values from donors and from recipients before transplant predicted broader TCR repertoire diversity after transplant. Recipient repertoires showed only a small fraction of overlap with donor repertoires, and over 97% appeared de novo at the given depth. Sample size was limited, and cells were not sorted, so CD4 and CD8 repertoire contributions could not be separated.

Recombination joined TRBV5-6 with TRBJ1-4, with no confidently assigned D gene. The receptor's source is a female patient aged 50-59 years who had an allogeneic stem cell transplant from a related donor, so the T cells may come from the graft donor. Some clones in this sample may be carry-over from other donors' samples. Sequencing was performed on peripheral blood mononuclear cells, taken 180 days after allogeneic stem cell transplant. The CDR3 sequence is CASSLEGPLNEKLFF. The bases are TGTGCCAGCAGCTTGGAGGGCCCACTGAATGAAAAACTGTTTTTT.